Sequencing of this T cell receptor (beta chain) was carried out in a study of T cell changes during pregnancy in multiple sclerosis. The table came from immunoSEQ multiplex PCR; TCRdb's copy has only in-frame clones and leaves some out. The sample shows fewer than 80,000 clones, over 75% of them seen only once. Deletions cut 4 bases from V and 3 bases from J, with 13 bases between. This CDR3 region has 15 residues. Germline CDR1 and CDR2: MNHNS and SASEGT. This clone was observed once. This TCR was recovered from a female donor in good health, enrolled as a control in a pregnancy study. The sequenced sample was CD4+ T cells from peripheral blood mononuclear cells, obtained in the third trimester of pregnancy. This chain uses TRBV6-1 with TRBJ1-5; D unclear. The DNA of the CDR3 is TGTGCCAGCAGTGTTGATGGGCAGAACAATCAGCCCCAGCATTTT. Its protein product is CASSVDGQNNQPQHF.